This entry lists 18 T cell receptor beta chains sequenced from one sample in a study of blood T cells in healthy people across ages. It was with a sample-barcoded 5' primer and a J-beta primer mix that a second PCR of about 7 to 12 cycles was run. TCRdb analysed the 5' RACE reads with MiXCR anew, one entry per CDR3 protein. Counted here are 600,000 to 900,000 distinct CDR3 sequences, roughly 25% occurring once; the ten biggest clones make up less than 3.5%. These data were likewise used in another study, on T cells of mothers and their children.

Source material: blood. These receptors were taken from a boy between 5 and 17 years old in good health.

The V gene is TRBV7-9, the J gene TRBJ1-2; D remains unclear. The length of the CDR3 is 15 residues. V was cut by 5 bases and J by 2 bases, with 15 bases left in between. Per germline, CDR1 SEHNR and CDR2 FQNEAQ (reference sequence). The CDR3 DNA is TGTGCCAGCAGCCCATTCGACAACCCCAACTATGGCTACACCTTC. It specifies CASSPFDNPNYGYTF.

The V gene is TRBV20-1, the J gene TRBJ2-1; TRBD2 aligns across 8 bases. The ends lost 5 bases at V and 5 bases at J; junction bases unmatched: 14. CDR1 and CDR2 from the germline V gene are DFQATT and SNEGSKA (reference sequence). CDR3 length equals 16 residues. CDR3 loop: CSASTGRGGANNEQFF. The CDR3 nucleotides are TGCAGTGCTTCGACTGGCCGGGGGGGCGCAAACAATGAGCAGTTCTTC.

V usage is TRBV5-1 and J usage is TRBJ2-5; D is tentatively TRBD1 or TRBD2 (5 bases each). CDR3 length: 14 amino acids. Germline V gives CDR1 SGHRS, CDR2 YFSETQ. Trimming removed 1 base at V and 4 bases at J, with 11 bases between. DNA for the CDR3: TGCGCCAGCAGCTTGTGGGGGAGAAGAGAGACCCAGTACTTC. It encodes CASSLWGRRETQYF.

CDR3 region: CASSRTGGSGTQYF. The CDR3 DNA follows: TGTGCCAGCAGTCGGACAGGGGGCTCGGGTACGCAGTATTTT. The chain employs TRBV27 and TRBJ2-3; 11 nucleotides line up with TRBD1. The CDR3 totals 14 residues. CDR1 and CDR2 from the germline V gene are MNHEY and SMNVEV (reference sequence). Trimming at V came to 5 bases and at J to 8 bases, leaving 6 bases not matched to a gene.

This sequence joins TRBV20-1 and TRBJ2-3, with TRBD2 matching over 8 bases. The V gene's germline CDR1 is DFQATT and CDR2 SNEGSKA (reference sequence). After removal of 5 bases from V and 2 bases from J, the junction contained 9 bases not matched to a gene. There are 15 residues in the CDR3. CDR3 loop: CSASRAGGSTDTQYF. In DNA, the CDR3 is TGCAGTGCTTCCAGGGCGGGGGGATCCACAGATACGCAGTATTTT.

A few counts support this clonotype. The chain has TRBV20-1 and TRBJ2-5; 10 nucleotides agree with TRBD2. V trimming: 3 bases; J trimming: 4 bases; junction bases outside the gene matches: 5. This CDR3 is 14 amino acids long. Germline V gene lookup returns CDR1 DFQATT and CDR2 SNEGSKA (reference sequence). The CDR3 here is CSASKRGGRETQYF. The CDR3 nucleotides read TGCAGTGCTAGTAAGCGGGGGGGCCGAGAGACCCAGTACTTC.

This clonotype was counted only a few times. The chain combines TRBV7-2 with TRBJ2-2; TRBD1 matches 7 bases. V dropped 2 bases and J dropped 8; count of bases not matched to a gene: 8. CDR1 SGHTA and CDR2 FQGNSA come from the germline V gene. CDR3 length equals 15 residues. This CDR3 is CASSLSGGLAGELFF. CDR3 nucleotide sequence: TGTGCCAGCAGCTTATCAGGGGGATTGGCTGGGGAGCTGTTTTTT.

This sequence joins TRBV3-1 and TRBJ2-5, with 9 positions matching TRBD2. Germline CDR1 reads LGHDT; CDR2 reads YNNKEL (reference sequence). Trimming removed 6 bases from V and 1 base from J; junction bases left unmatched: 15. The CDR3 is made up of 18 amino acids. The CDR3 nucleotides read TGTGCCAGCAGTCGCCGGTGGGGAGCGGGGGGACCCCAAGAGACCCAGTACTTC. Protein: CASSRRWGAGGPQETQYF.

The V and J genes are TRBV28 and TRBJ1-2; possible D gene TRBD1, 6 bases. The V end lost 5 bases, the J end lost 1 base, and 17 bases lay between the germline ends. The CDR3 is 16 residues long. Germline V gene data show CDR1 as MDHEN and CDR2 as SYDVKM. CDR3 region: CASSPTGAHLNYGYTF. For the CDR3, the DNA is TGTGCCAGCAGTCCGACAGGAGCCCACCTTAACTATGGCTACACCTTC.

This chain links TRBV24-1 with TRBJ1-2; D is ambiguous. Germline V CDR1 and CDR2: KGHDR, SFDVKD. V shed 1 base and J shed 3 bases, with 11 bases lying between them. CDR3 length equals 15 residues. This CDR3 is CATSDFVRSDYGYTF. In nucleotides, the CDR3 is TGTGCCACCAGTGATTTTGTCAGGTCCGACTATGGCTACACCTTC.

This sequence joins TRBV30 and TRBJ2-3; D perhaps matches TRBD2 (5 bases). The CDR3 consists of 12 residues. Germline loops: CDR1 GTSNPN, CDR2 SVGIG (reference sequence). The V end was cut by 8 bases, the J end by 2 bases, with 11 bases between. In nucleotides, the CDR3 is TGTGCCAAGGACGGGGACACAGATACGCAGTATTTT. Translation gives CAKDGDTDTQYF.

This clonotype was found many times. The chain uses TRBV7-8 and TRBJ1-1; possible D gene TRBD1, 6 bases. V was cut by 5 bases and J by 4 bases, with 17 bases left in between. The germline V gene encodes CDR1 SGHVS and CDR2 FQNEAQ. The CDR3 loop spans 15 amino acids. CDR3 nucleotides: TGTGCCAGCAGCGGTTTTTGGGTAGGGGGCACTGAAGCTTTCTTT. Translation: CASSGFWVGGTEAFF. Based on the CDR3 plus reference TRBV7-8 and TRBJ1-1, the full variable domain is GAGVSQSPRYKVAKRGQDVALRCDPISGHVSLFWYQQALGQGPEFLTYFQNEAQLDKSGLPSDRFFAERPEGSVSTLKIQRTQQEDSAVYLCASSGFWVGGTEAFFGQGTRLTVV.

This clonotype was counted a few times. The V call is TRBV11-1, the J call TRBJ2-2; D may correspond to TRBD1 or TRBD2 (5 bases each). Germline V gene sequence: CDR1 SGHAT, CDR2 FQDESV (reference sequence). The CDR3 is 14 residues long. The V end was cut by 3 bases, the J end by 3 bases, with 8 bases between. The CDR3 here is CASSFGTHTGELFF. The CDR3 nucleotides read TGTGCCAGCAGCTTTGGGACCCACACCGGGGAGCTGTTTTTT.

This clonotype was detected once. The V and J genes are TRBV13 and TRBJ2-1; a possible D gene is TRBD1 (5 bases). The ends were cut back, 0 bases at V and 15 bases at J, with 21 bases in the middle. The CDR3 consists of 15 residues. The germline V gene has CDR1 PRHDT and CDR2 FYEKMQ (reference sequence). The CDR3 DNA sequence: TGTGCCAGCAGCTTAGGCCTTTCTAAACAGGAAGAGGTGTTCTTC. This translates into CASSLGLSKQEEVFF.

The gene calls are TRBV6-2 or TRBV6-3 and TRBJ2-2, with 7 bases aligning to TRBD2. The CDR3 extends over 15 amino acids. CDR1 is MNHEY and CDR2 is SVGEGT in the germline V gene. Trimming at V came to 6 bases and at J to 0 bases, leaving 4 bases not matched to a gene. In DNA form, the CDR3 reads TGTGCCAGCAGATTAGCGGGCACGAACACCGGGGAGCTGTTTTTT. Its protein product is CASRLAGTNTGELFF.

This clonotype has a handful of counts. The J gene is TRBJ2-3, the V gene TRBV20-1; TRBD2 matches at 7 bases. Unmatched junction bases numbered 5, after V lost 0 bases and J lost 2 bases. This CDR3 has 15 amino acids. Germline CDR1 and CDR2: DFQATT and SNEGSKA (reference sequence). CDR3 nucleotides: TGCAGTGCTAGAGATTTTCGGGGGGACACAGATACGCAGTATTTT. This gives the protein CSARDFRGDTDTQYF.

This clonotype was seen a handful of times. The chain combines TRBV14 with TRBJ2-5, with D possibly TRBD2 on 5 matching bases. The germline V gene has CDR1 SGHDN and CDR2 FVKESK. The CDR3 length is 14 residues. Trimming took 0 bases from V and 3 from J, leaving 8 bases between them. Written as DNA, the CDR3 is TGTGCCAGCAGCCAAGAGTCAGCGGAAGAGACCCAGTACTTC. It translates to CASSQESAEETQYF.

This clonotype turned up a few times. This chain's CDR3 is CSADSNSDYEQYF. The CDR3 region has the DNA TGCAGTGCGGACTCTAACAGCGATTACGAGCAGTACTTC. This rearrangement joins TRBV20-1 to TRBJ2-7; weak D call: TRBD2 (5 bases). The ends were cut back, 6 bases at V and 4 bases at J, with 16 bases in the middle. Germline V CDR1 and CDR2: DFQATT, SNEGSKA (reference sequence). This CDR3 contains 13 residues.